This T cell receptor (beta chain) was retrieved from a study of T cell responses to AZD1222 COVID-19 vaccine. Broader study findings: Dominant CD4 TCR responses targeted spike regions 160-218 and 743-854. No repertoire was sampled before or during the peak T cell response, only after it. Close to half of spike-specific TCRs reportedly recognize unmutated variant regions.

Sequenced by immunoSEQ multiplex PCR; TCRdb stores in-frame clones only, minus some. Of 30,000 to 35,000 clones in the sample, about 84% were seen once. V lost 4 bases to trimming and J lost 8 bases, with 14 bases between them. The CDR3 runs 14 residues. CDR1 and CDR2 from the germline V gene are MNHNY and SVGAGI (reference sequence). As to this clone: Its antigen is currently unknown.

This TCR was recovered from an adult who received the AZD1222 COVID-19 vaccine. Material: peripheral blood, obtained 28 days after the second AZD1222 dose. The J gene is TRBJ1-4, the V gene TRBV6-6; no definite D call. The CDR3 nucleotides read TGTGCCAGCAGTTGGACCAGTAGAGGCGAAAAACTGTTTTTT. Translation gives CASSWTSRGEKLFF.